Described below is a single TCR beta chain sequence and its context. The data stem from a study of blood T cell repertoires in COVID-19. Study as a whole: Whether acute or convalescent, the COVID-19 samples came from the United States, Italy and Spain. T cells, B-cell-depleted T cells, or PBMCs supplied cDNA or gDNA.

The CDR3 runs to 12 residues. Deletions cut 3 bases from V and 5 bases from J, with 8 bases between. Per germline, CDR1 SGHRS and CDR2 YFSETQ. How the authors handled the data: Scientists estimated how many nucleated cells there were by amplifying reference gene primers. Sequenced by immunoSEQ multiplex PCR; TCRdb stores in-frame clones only, minus some. The V and J calls and clone size are taken from that table; D and trimming were inferred from the DNA. Of approximately 190,000 clones detected, about 93% appear once; the ten largest clones hold 0.5% to 0.6%. The specimen was peripheral blood. The chain employs TRBV5-1 and TRBJ2-5; no reliable D call. The origin of this receptor is a man aged 50-60 years with acute or convalescent COVID-19. The CDR3 DNA is TGCGCCAGCAGCTCCCAAGAGGAGACCCAGTACTTC. It specifies CASSSQEETQYF.